This T cell receptor (beta chain) is from a study of cytomegalovirus exposure and HLA in healthy donors. Study results and limitations: The authors later linked a missense DCLRE1C variant to TCR beta V- and J-gene trimming. Prior analysis indicated that the majority of TCR beta V segments exhibited productivity approximately 90% or approximately 30% of the time. Testing in vitro showed three CMV-associated chains specific for CMV antigens. HLA restriction was apparent for most CMV-associated TCR beta chains in a later analysis.

About this clone: The target antigen is unknown.

The V gene lost 6 bases and the J gene lost 7 bases, with 21 bases spanning the gap. Per the germline V gene, CDR1 is MGHDK and CDR2 is SYGVNS. The CDR3 loop spans 15 amino acids. PCR primers comprised 60 Vbeta and 13 Jbeta primers. Using immunoSEQ multiplex PCR, the repertoire was profiled, and TCRdb retains in-frame clones only, with some absent. Of some 200,000 clones listed, roughly 10% were seen once; the top ten hold 1% to 1.5%. This receptor was identified in a woman aged 25 to 39 in good health and CMV-seropositive. This chain links TRBV25-1 with TRBJ1-2, with D perhaps TRBD1 (6 bases). Source material: PBMCs. The CDR3 loop reads CASSHRQDAVPGYTF. As DNA, the CDR3 is TGTGCCAGCAGCCATAGACAGGATGCCGTACCTGGCTACACCTTC.